This T cell receptor beta chain was obtained from a study of response to subunit inactivated influenza vaccine. TCRdb reanalysed the RT-PCR reads using MiXCR and keeps one entry per CDR3 protein. The sample contains over 150,000 distinct CDR3 sequences, approximately 15% of which appear only once. Trimming took 3 bases from V and 6 from J; bases not matched to a gene: 6. Germline V lookup: CDR1 MGHDK, CDR2 SYGVNS. This CDR3 spans 14 amino acids. In this sample, this clonotype turned up a few times. The receptor's source is a man in his fifties who received an inactivated influenza vaccine. This sequence joins TRBV25-1 and TRBJ2-7, with 9 bases aligning to TRBD1. Specimen: CD8+ T cells sorted from PBMCs, collected more than 4 days after vaccination. CDR3 nucleotides: TGTGCCAGCAGTGAGTGGACAGGGGAAGCCGAGCAGTACTTC. Amino acids: CASSEWTGEAEQYF.